This TCR beta chain comes out of a study of human T cells and chemical hapten exposure. At the level of the study: Small discrepancies in pooled library volume mainly accounted for the varying TCR yields per sample. Findings of the study overall: Positive correlation was observed between PT1 expanded TCR counts and patch test score.

The time point: pre-sensitization, week 0. Indicated treatment: therapeutic diphenylcyclopropenone sensitization with weekly scalp DPC. The donor pool consisted of alopecia patients aged 18 to 70 years, considered suitable for DPC. CDR1 is SGHTA and CDR2 is FQGNSA in the germline V gene. With 5 bases removed from V and 9 bases from J, the gap between germline ends came to 16 bases. The CDR3 runs to 13 residues. Each CDR3 protein gets one entry after TCRdb re-called the RACE reads with MiXCR. The data show approximately 60,000 distinct CDR3 sequences, with roughly a tenth seen just once and around 9.6% held by the top ten. This clonotype has only a few counts. Its antigen is still unknown.

The chain couples TRBV7-2 to TRBJ1-2; no clear D gene. The TCR sequence derives from a man in his forties or fifties with alopecia areata. Some clones in this sample may be carry-over from other donors' samples. Material: whole blood, obtained in connection with sensitization to the hapten diphenylcyclopropenone (DPC). This CDR3 reads CASSLYSGVSYTF. The CDR3 DNA reads as TGTGCCAGCAGCCTCTATAGCGGAGTTAGCTACACCTTC.